This T cell receptor beta chain is from a study of CD8+CD57+ T cells in acquired aplastic anemia. Findings and limits, study-wide: Overlap between patients and controls comprised about 30 CD8+ CDR3 sequences.

CDR1 and CDR2 (germline): LNHDA, SQIVND (reference sequence). CDR3 length equals 15 residues. The V end lost 5 bases, the J end lost 0 bases, and 11 bases lay between the germline ends. Worth noting for this clonotype: What it binds is not known.

Sequenced patients had shown CD8+CD57+ cell expansion by flow cytometry. All patients were therapy-naive when blood was sampled. Both TCR beta VDJ combination and CDR3 sequence profiling were carried out. Genomic DNA was the template for this profiling. TCRdb independently ran MiXCR on the reads; one entry per CDR3 protein. The data show more than 70,000 distinct CDR3 sequences, 70% seen once. The V and J genes are TRBV19 and TRBJ2-1; no definite D call. The receptor was isolated from a human donor with aplastic anemia. The sample consisted of sorted CD4+, CD8+, or CD8+CD57+ T cells (not recorded which) from PBMCs. CDR3 coding DNA: TGTGCCAGTAGTTCTAGGATTAGCTCCTACAATGAGCAGTTCTTC. As protein: CASSSRISSYNEQFF.